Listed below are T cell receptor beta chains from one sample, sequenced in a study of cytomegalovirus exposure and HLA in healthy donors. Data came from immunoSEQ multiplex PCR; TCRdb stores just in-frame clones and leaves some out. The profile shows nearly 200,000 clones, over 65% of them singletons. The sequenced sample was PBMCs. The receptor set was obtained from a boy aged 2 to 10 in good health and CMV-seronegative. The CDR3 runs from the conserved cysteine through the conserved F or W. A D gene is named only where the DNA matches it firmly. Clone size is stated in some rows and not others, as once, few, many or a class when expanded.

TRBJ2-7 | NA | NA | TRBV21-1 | CASSKEEVPIF | TGTGCCAGCAGCAAAGAAGAGGTCCCCATCTTC
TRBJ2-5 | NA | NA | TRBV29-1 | CSVDISSGGWETQYF | TGCAGCGTTGATATTAGCTCGGGTGGGTGGGAGACCCAGTACTTC
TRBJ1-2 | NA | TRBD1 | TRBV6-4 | CASSDLPGGRWRGYTF | TGTGCCAGCAGTGACCTACCAGGGGGTCGGTGGCGTGGCTACACCTTC
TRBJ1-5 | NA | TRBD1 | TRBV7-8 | CASSLQGQNQPQHF | TGTGCCAGCAGCCTCCAGGGACAGAATCAGCCCCAGCATTTT
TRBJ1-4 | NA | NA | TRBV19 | CASSIRGRGNEKLFF | TGTGCCAGTAGTATTAGAGGGCGAGGTAATGAAAAACTGTTTTTT
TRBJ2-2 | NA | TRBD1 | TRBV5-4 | CASSPGTGGKLSNTGELFF | TGTGCCAGCAGCCCCGGGACAGGGGGCAAATTATCGAACACCGGGGAGCTGTTTTTT
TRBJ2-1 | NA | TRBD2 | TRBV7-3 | CASSGVRGGASEQFF | TGTGCCAGCAGCGGGGTCCGCGGGGGGGCCAGTGAGCAGTTCTTC
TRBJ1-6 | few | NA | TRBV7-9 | CASSLGDRRESPLHF | TGTGCCAGCAGCTTAGGGGATAGGAGGGAATCACCCCTCCACTTT
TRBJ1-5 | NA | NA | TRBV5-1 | CASSIGGMGQPQHF | TGCGCCAGCAGCATAGGGGGTATGGGTCAGCCCCAGCATTTT
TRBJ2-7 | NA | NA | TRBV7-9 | CASSSTGPDSSYEQYF | TGTGCCAGCAGCTCAACCGGACCGGACTCTTCCTACGAGCAGTACTTC
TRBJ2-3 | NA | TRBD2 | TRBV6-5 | CASSLAGAADTQYF | TGTGCCAGCAGTTTAGCGGGGGCGGCGGATACGCAGTATTTT
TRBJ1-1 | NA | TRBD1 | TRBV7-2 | CASSRQGDTEAFF | TGTGCCAGCAGCCGACAGGGAGACACTGAAGCTTTCTTT
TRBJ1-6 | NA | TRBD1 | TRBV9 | CASSVTGPETPLHF | TGTGCCAGCAGCGTGACAGGGCCCGAGACACCCCTCCACTTT
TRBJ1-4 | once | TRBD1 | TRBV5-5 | CASSPGQGSNEKLFF | TGTGCCAGCAGCCCGGGACAGGGATCAAATGAAAAACTGTTTTTT
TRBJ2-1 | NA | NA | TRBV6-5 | CAATAYRDSRNEQFF | TGTGCCGCTACAGCCTACCGGGACTCCCGGAATGAGCAGTTCTTC
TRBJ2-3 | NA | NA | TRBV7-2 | CASSVPSSTDTQYF | TGTGCCAGCAGCGTCCCTTCTAGCACAGATACGCAGTATTTT
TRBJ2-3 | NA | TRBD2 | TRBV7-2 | CASSLGTSGGAWTDTQYF | TGTGCCAGCAGCTTAGGGACTAGCGGGGGGGCGTGGACAGATACGCAGTATTTT
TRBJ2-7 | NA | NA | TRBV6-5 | CASSYSGTASYEQYF | TGTGCCAGCAGTTACTCTGGGACTGCTTCCTACGAGCAGTACTTC
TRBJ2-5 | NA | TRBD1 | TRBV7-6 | CASSLGRTGGEETQYF | TGTGCCAGCAGCTTAGGTAGGACAGGGGGCGAGGAGACCCAGTACTTC
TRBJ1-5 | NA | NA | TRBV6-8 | CASSPHQYSIHQPQHF | TGTGCCAGCAGCCCCCATCAGTACAGTATCCATCAGCCCCAGCATTTT
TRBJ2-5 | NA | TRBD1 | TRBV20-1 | CSAHRGQTQYF | TGCAGTGCGCACAGGGGGCAGACCCAGTACTTC
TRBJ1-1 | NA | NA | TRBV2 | CASSAGQEAFF | TGTGCCAGCAGTGCCGGACAGGAAGCTTTCTTT
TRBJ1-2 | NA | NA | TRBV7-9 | CASSPDSLYGYTF | TGTGCCAGCAGCCCTGACAGTTTATATGGCTACACCTTC
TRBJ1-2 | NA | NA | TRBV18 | CASSPGGPNYGYTF | TGTGCCAGCTCACCAGGGGGCCCTAACTATGGCTACACCTTC
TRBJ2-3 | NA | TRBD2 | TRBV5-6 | CASSLLSGGARSSTDTQYF | TGTGCCAGCAGCTTGTTGAGCGGGGGGGCCCGATCTAGCACAGATACGCAGTATTTT
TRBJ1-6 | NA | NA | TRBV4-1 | CAGSPREGTIGSPLHF | TGCGCCGGCAGCCCAAGGGAGGGGACAATCGGTTCACCCCTCCACTTT
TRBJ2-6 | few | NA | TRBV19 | CASSGGLGANVLTF | TGTGCCAGTAGCGGGGGACTTGGGGCCAACGTCCTGACTTTC